One and the same sample provided the 30 T cell receptor beta chains below, sequenced in a study of T cell clonotyping in hematopoietic cell transplantation. Time point given: recipient sample about 28 days before transplant, after cytoreduction. Clones were sequenced by immunoSEQ multiplex PCR, and TCRdb holds only the in-frame ones, with some missing. This sample has 15,000 to 20,000 clones, with roughly 77% found just once. The input for sequencing was peripheral blood mononuclear cells, taken before stem cell transplant. The receptor source for this set is a man aged 60 to 69 with acute myeloid leukemia. Some clones in this sample may be carry-over from other donors' samples.

This clone has only a few counts. The V gene is TRBV29-1, the J gene TRBJ1-4; D not resolved. CDR1 and CDR2 from the germline V gene are SQVTM and ANQGSEA. CDR3 length: 12 residues. Trimming cost V 5 bases and J 3 bases, with 7 bases left between them. CDR3 residues: CSVRVANEKLFF. CDR3 DNA sequence: TGCAGCGTTCGGGTGGCTAATGAAAAACTGTTTTTT.

V and J are TRBV18 and TRBJ2-7; TRBD1 is a possible D gene (5 bases). V was clipped by 0 bases and J by 2 bases, with 5 bases between them. Germline assignment: CDR1 KGHSH and CDR2 LQKENI. The CDR3 runs 13 residues. The CDR3 region is CASSPPGAYEQYF. The CDR3 region has the DNA TGTGCCAGCTCACCACCAGGGGCCTACGAGCAGTACTTC.

This rearrangement joins TRBV6-1 to TRBJ2-7; TRBD1 might be the D (6 bases). CDR1 and CDR2 (germline): MNHNS, SASEGT. Trimming stripped 10 bases from V and 3 bases from J, with 10 bases between. The CDR3 contains 11 residues. Written as DNA, the CDR3 is TGTGCCACCGGACAGCACTACGAGCAGTACTTC. It yields the protein CATGQHYEQYF.

The chain combines TRBV5-6 with TRBJ1-2; 10 bases match TRBD1. In germline, CDR1 is SGHDT, CDR2 YYEEEE. The CDR3 is 14 amino acids. The V and J ends lost 4 bases and 4 bases, in that order; junction bases with no gene match: 4. The CDR3 sequence is CASSPGTGVYGYTF. The CDR3 nucleotides are TGTGCCAGCAGCCCTGGGACAGGGGTCTATGGCTACACCTTC.

The V call is TRBV7-3, the J call TRBJ1-6; 9 bases line up with TRBD1. CDR1 is SGHTA and CDR2 is FQGTGA in the germline V gene. The CDR3 runs to 16 residues. J lost 10 bases, V lost 3 bases, and 10 bases had no gene match. The CDR3 DNA follows: TGTGCCAGCAGCTTGCAACCCCCCGGACAGGGGTCACCCCTCCACTTT. As protein: CASSLQPPGQGSPLHF.

This clone was detected only a few times. The V gene is TRBV30, the J gene TRBJ1-5; TRBD1 is a possible D gene (6 bases). CDR3 length: 15 residues. CDR1 is GTSNPN, CDR2 SVGIG, per germline (reference sequence). The V gene lost 3 bases and the J gene lost 2 bases, with 14 bases spanning the gap. CDR3 sequence reads: CAWSRGRSGNQPQHF. In nucleotides, the CDR3 is TGTGCCTGGAGCCGGGGGCGGAGTGGCAATCAGCCCCAGCATTTT.

Remarks on this clone: The identical CDR3 is also encoded by other nucleotide sequences in the sample. V gene TRBV29-1 combines with J gene TRBJ1-6, with TRBD1 identical over 9 bases. Germline V gene sequence: CDR1 SQVTM, CDR2 ANQGSEA. Trimming cost V 2 bases and J 6 bases; bases outside gene matches: 11. CDR3 length equals 17 residues. The CDR3 loop is CSVELMRPGQGNSPLHF. CDR3 sequence (DNA): TGCAGCGTTGAATTGATGCGACCGGGACAGGGTAATTCACCCCTCCACTTT. The full variable domain, with the rest looked up from reference TRBV29-1 and TRBJ1-6, is SAVISQKPSRDICQRGTSLTIQCQVDSQVTMMFWYRQQPGQSLTLIATANQGSEATYESGFVIDKFPISRPNLTFSTLTVSNMSPEDSSIYLCSVELMRPGQGNSPLHFGNGTRLTVT.

The chain links TRBV23-1 to TRBJ1-5; 9 positions match TRBD1. TRBV23-1 is an ORF; its function is uncertain. J was trimmed by 7 bases and V by 4 bases; bases with no gene match: 8. The CDR3 length is 15 residues. CDR3 sequence (DNA): TGCGCCAGCAGTCTAAGGACAGGGGAGAAACAGCCCCAGCATTTT. Translation: CASSLRTGEKQPQHF.

This chain connects TRBV2 to TRBJ2-5; D not certain. This CDR3 spans 15 amino acids. The V and J ends lost 4 bases and 0 bases respectively, with 12 bases between them. In germline, CDR1 is SNHLY, CDR2 FYNNEI. CDR3 sequence (DNA): TGTGCCAGCAGTGGCGAGGAGACGGACCAAGAGACCCAGTACTTC. This codes for CASSGEETDQETQYF. The variable domain in full, completed from reference TRBV2 and TRBJ2-5, reads EPEVTQTPSHQVTQMGQEVILRCVPISNHLYFYWYRQILGQKVEFLVSFYNNEISEKSEIFDDQFSVERPDGSNFTLKIRSTKLEDSAMYFCASSGEETDQETQYFGPGTRLLVL.

V is TRBV5-1 and J is TRBJ1-1, with 7 bases matching TRBD1. The CDR3 consists of 16 residues. With V trimmed by 6 bases and J by 0 bases, 11 bases remained unmatched. Germline lookup yields CDR1 SGHRS and CDR2 YFSETQ. CDR3 protein: CASTPTGTILNTEAFF. The CDR3 region has the DNA TGCGCCAGCACACCGACAGGGACCATCTTGAACACTGAAGCTTTCTTT.

V gene TRBV11-2 combines with J gene TRBJ2-1, with D maybe TRBD2 (7 bases). Trimming pared 7 bases from V and 5 bases from J, leaving 18 bases between. Germline V gene sequence: CDR1 SGHAT, CDR2 FQNNGV. The CDR3 extends over 15 amino acids. CDR3 sequence: CASNARGDTDNEQFF. CDR3 in DNA: TGTGCCAGCAACGCACGGGGGGACACAGACAATGAGCAGTTCTTC.

The rearrangement links TRBV7-9 to TRBJ1-4; D is unresolved. CDR1 SEHNR and CDR2 FQNEAQ come from the germline V gene (reference sequence). The V gene lost 0 bases and the J gene lost 12 bases, with 20 bases spanning the gap. The length of the CDR3 is 16 residues. The CDR3 bases are TGTGCCAGCAGCTTAGCGATTTCGCTCTTAAACGAGGAACTGTTTTTT. Its translation: CASSLAISLLNEELFF.

CDR3 in DNA: TGCAGCGTTGGACAGGGGGAGGCTAATGAAAAACTGTTTTTT. This encodes CSVGQGEANEKLFF. The chain links TRBV29-1 to TRBJ1-4; TRBD1 aligns across 9 bases. With 4 bases clipped from V and 3 bases from J, the junction kept 3 bases outside the gene matches. There are 14 residues in the CDR3. The germline V gene has CDR1 SQVTM and CDR2 ANQGSEA. Full variable domain (missing parts from reference TRBV29-1 and TRBJ1-4): SAVISQKPSRDICQRGTSLTIQCQVDSQVTMMFWYRQQPGQSLTLIATANQGSEATYESGFVIDKFPISRPNLTFSTLTVSNMSPEDSSIYLCSVGQGEANEKLFFGSGTQLSVL.

This clone occurred once. The V and J genes are TRBV4-1 and TRBJ1-5; D is ambiguous. Germline CDR1 and CDR2: MGHRA and YSYEKL. The CDR3 length is 16 residues. V was clipped by 1 base and J by 0 bases, with 10 bases between them. The CDR3 nucleotides are TGCGCCAGCAGCCAAGTGGACGGCTATAGCAATCAGCCCCAGCATTTT. This sequence encodes CASSQVDGYSNQPQHF.

This chain uses TRBV4-1 with TRBJ2-7, with D possibly matching TRBD2 (6 bases). V was cut by 0 bases and J by 4 bases, with 13 bases left in between. The CDR3 is made up of 15 amino acids. Germline V lookup: CDR1 MGHRA, CDR2 YSYEKL. The CDR3 DNA sequence: TGCGCCAGCAGCCAAGAGGGGGGATCTTGGTACGAGCAGTACTTC. Protein sequence: CASSQEGGSWYEQYF.

This clone was recorded once. J is TRBJ1-1 and V is TRBV27; a weak D match, TRBD1 (5 bases). The V end lost 3 bases, the J end lost 6 bases, and 11 bases lay between the germline ends. This CDR3 is 13 amino acids long. CDR1 is MNHEY and CDR2 is SMNVEV in the germline V gene (reference sequence). DNA for the CDR3: TGTGCCAGCAGTTTGGGGCGGGTGGCTGAAGCTTTCTTT. Encoded protein: CASSLGRVAEAFF.

J is TRBJ2-4 and V is TRBV9, with D possibly being TRBD1 or TRBD2 (5 bases each). There are 13 residues in the CDR3. Germline CDR1 reads SGDLS; CDR2 reads YYNGEE. Trimming took off 3 bases at V and 3 bases at J, with 7 bases between the two ends. The CDR3 DNA follows: TGTGCCAGCAGCGGAGGGGACAAAAACATTCAGTACTTC. It yields the protein CASSGGDKNIQYF.

The V and J genes are TRBV7-9 and TRBJ1-1, with TRBD1 matching 7 bases. The V segment lost 5 bases and the J segment 1 base; nucleotides outside the gene matches: 13. The CDR3 contains 17 residues. Germline V lookup: CDR1 SEHNR, CDR2 FQNEAQ (reference sequence). The CDR3 loop reads CASSKGQSGKGNTEAFF. In DNA, the CDR3 is TGTGCCAGCAGCAAGGGACAGTCGGGCAAAGGGAACACTGAAGCTTTCTTT. Together with reference TRBV7-9 and TRBJ1-1, the CDR3 gives the full variable domain: DTGVSQNPRHKITKRGQNVTFRCDPISEHNRLYWYRQTLGQGPEFLTYFQNEAQLEKSRLLSDRFSAERPKGSFSTLEIQRTEQGDSAMYLCASSKGQSGKGNTEAFFGQGTRLTVV.

The chain couples TRBV28 to TRBJ2-7; 11 nucleotides align to TRBD1. V gave up 5 bases and J gave up 4 bases; unmatched junction bases: 7. This CDR3 contains 15 residues. CDR1 is MDHEN, CDR2 SYDVKM, per germline. The CDR3 sequence: CASSDWTGGGYEQYF. The DNA of the CDR3 is TGTGCCAGCAGTGACTGGACAGGGGGCGGGTACGAGCAGTACTTC.

The chain links TRBV7-9 to TRBJ1-1; D may be TRBD1 (5 bases). The germline gives CDR1 SEHNR, CDR2 FQNEAQ (reference sequence). This CDR3 region has 13 residues. V dropped 5 bases and J dropped 10 bases, with 17 bases sitting between them. The CDR3 protein is CASSISSEGRAFF. CDR3 nucleotide sequence: TGTGCCAGCAGCATAAGCAGTGAGGGGCGAGCTTTCTTT.

The V and J genes are TRBV29-1 and TRBJ1-2, with no clear D. V was cut by 3 bases and J by 4 bases, with 9 bases left in between. Germline V gene sequence: CDR1 SQVTM, CDR2 ANQGSEA. The CDR3 consists of 12 residues. The chain's CDR3 is CSVEEGSYGYTF. The CDR3 DNA is TGCAGCGTTGAGGAAGGGAGCTATGGCTACACCTTC.

The V and J genes are TRBV14 and TRBJ2-5, with D maybe TRBD2 (6 bases). V shed 5 bases and J shed 5 bases, with 15 bases lying between them. The CDR3 is made up of 14 amino acids. CDR1 is SGHDN and CDR2 is FVKESK in the germline V gene. The CDR3 sequence: CASSARAGTETQYF. The CDR3 coding sequence is TGTGCCAGCAGCGCGCGGGCAGGGACTGAGACCCAGTACTTC.

V usage is TRBV19 and J usage is TRBJ1-5; D is perhaps TRBD1 (5 bases). The CDR3 is 14 amino acids. Germline CDR1 is LNHDA and CDR2 is SQIVND (reference sequence). Trimming cost V 7 bases and J 6 bases, with 16 bases left between them. The CDR3 protein is CASMSWGTGQPQHF. CDR3 coding DNA: TGTGCCAGTATGTCTTGGGGGACGGGTCAGCCCCAGCATTTT. Together with reference TRBV19 and TRBJ1-5, the CDR3 gives the full variable domain: DGGITQSPKYLFRKEGQNVTLSCEQNLNHDAMYWYRQDPGQGLRLIYYSQIVNDFQKGDIAEGYSVSREKKESFPLTVTSAQKNPTAFYLCASMSWGTGQPQHFGDGTRLSIL.

This chain links TRBV19 with TRBJ1-5; a weak D match, TRBD1 (5 bases). Trimming left V 5 bases short and J 4 bases short, with 12 bases between. The CDR3 totals 14 residues. CDR1 is LNHDA and CDR2 is SQIVND in the germline V gene (reference sequence). CDR3 sequence (DNA): TGTGCCAGTAGTTCAGGACACGGGAATCAGCCCCAGCATTTT. This translates into CASSSGHGNQPQHF. The full variable domain, completed using reference TRBV19 and TRBJ1-5, is DGGITQSPKYLFRKEGQNVTLSCEQNLNHDAMYWYRQDPGQGLRLIYYSQIVNDFQKGDIAEGYSVSREKKESFPLTVTSAQKNPTAFYLCASSSGHGNQPQHFGDGTRLSIL.

The V call is TRBV9, the J call TRBJ2-5; D possibly corresponds to TRBD2 (5 bases). The CDR3 totals 15 residues. Germline-derived CDR1 and CDR2 are SGDLS and YYNGEE. Deletions cut 6 bases from V and 6 bases from J, with 21 bases between. The CDR3 DNA reads as TGTGCCAGCACCCCCTCCTCCGGTAGCGTGCAGACCCAGTACTTC. This encodes CASTPSSGSVQTQYF.

The chain is built from TRBV2 and TRBJ2-6; D unresolved. Per germline, CDR1 SNHLY and CDR2 FYNNEI. The germline V and J ends were trimmed by 0 bases and 2 bases, with 11 bases remaining between them. This CDR3 has 17 amino acids. DNA of the CDR3: TGTGCCAGCAGTGAAGCGCTACGGGTCACTGGGGCCAACGTCCTGACTTTC. Its translation is CASSEALRVTGANVLTF.

This chain connects TRBV30 to TRBJ2-3; D tentatively fits TRBD1 or TRBD2 (5 bases each). The V gene lost 3 bases and the J gene lost 5 bases, with 21 bases spanning the gap. Germline CDR1 is GTSNPN and CDR2 is SVGIG (reference sequence). The CDR3 is made up of 16 amino acids. Here the CDR3 DNA reads TGTGCCTGGAGCGGCGAACTGGGGGAATTTATAGATACGCAGTATTTT. Translation: CAWSGELGEFIDTQYF. The full variable domain, with the rest looked up from reference TRBV30 and TRBJ2-3, is SQTIHQWPATLVQPVGSPLSLECTVEGTSNPNLYWYRQAAGRGLQLLFYSVGIGQISSEVPQNLSASRPQDRQFILSSKKLLLSDSGFYLCAWSGELGEFIDTQYFGPGTRLTVL.

The rearrangement links TRBV5-6 to TRBJ2-7; 8 nucleotides agree with TRBD2. The V segment lost 4 bases and the J segment 3 bases; nucleotides outside the gene matches: 3. The CDR3 consists of 13 residues. In germline, CDR1 is SGHDT, CDR2 YYEEEE. The CDR3: CASSGTRFYEQYF. Written as DNA, the CDR3 is TGTGCCAGCAGCGGGACTAGATTCTACGAGCAGTACTTC. The variable domain in full, completed from reference TRBV5-6 and TRBJ2-7, reads DAGVTQSPTHLIKTRGQQVTLRCSPKSGHDTVSWYQQALGQGPQFIFQYYEEEERQRGNFPDRFSGHQFPNYSSELNVNALLLGDSALYLCASSGTRFYEQYFGPGTRLTVT.

The chain carries TRBV4-2 and TRBJ2-2; maybe TRBD1 (5 bases). Germline lookup yields CDR1 LGHNA and CDR2 YNFKEQ. The CDR3 runs to 15 residues. Trimming cost V 0 bases and J 5 bases, with 10 bases left between them. CDR3 in DNA: TGTGCCAGCAGCCAAGATCCAGGGTGGACCGGGGAGCTGTTTTTT. This encodes CASSQDPGWTGELFF.

V gene TRBV29-1 combines with J gene TRBJ2-7; a possible D gene is TRBD1 (5 bases). V lost 1 base to trimming and J lost 5 bases, with 12 bases between them. Germline CDR1 reads SQVTM; CDR2 reads ANQGSEA. The CDR3 length is 13 residues. CDR3 residues: CSVEGLIRDEQYF. The CDR3 DNA reads TGCAGCGTTGAAGGTCTAATCAGGGACGAGCAGTACTTC.